The sequence of this T cell receptor (beta chain) was determined in a study of blood T cells in healthy people across ages. The V end lost 5 bases, the J end lost 5 bases, and 21 bases lay between the germline ends. CDR3 length: 16 residues. Germline V lookup: CDR1 SEHNR, CDR2 FQNEAQ (reference sequence). Combining a sample-barcoded 5' primer with a J-beta primer mix, a second PCR ran for roughly 6 to 12 cycles. TCRdb reprocessed the 5' RACE reads with MiXCR, giving one entry per CDR3 protein. The sample includes roughly 800,000 distinct CDR3 sequences, more than 45% seen only once; the top ten take about 20%.

The sequence derives from a man aged 25-40 years in good health. Sequencing was performed on blood. The J gene is TRBJ2-5, the V gene TRBV7-9; D is ambiguous. The CDR3 DNA reads TGTGCCAGCAGCCGAACACAGCAAAATCTGGGGGAGACCCAGTACTTC. It translates to CASSRTQQNLGETQYF.